These 20 T cell receptor beta chains share one sample of origin, sequenced in a study of persistence of HIV-infected CD4 T cells. An overlapping HIV-1 Gag peptide pool stimulated these cells at roughly 1 ug/peptide/mL. CD40L/CD69 double-negative CD45RO-high memory CD4+ T cells were collected. Sequencing used immunoSEQ version 4 in survey mode. Method: immunoSEQ multiplex PCR; TCRdb's copy keeps in-frame clones and lacks some. The sample lists 50,000 to 65,000 clones, 65% to 80% occurring once. For these receptors, no antigen is known. Sequenced here: CD4+ T cells sorted from PBMCs after roughly 19-hour stimulation, sampled from a patient who received antiretroviral therapy. These receptors were obtained from an adult man with HIV who was CMV-seropositive.

The V call is TRBV4-2, the J call TRBJ1-4; TRBD1 aligns across 10 bases. The CDR3 runs 15 residues. V lost 1 base, J lost 7 bases, and 3 bases stayed unmatched. The germline V gene has CDR1 LGHNA and CDR2 YNFKEQ. The CDR3 loop reads CASSQVGTGVEKLFF. The DNA of the CDR3 is TGTGCCAGCAGCCAAGTCGGGACAGGGGTTGAAAAACTGTTTTTT.

The chain joins TRBV27 to TRBJ1-5; no definite D call. This CDR3 spans 13 amino acids. V was pared by 5 bases and J by 0 bases, with 5 bases between. Germline CDR1 reads MNHEY; CDR2 reads SMNVEV (reference sequence). DNA of the CDR3: TGTGCCAGCAGTCGTCGTAGCAATCAGCCCCAGCATTTT. It is translated as CASSRRSNQPQHF.

This clone was observed many times. Within the sample, other DNA sequences also encode this same CDR3. The CDR3 nucleotides are TGTGCCAGCAGCTTAGATAGAGCTTCCTACGAGCAGTACTTC. Encoded protein: CASSLDRASYEQYF. The V call is TRBV7-6, the J call TRBJ2-7, with D unclear. The CDR3 spans 14 residues. V lost 1 base and J lost 1, with 8 bases in between. CDR1 is SGHVS, CDR2 FNYEAQ, per germline.

V gene TRBV5-6 combines with J gene TRBJ2-2, with TRBD1 identical over 7 bases. The CDR3 loop spans 16 amino acids. From germline, CDR1 is SGHDT and CDR2 YYEEEE. The junction had 9 bases not matched to a gene; V was cut back by 2 bases and J by 5 bases. Written as DNA, the CDR3 is TGTGCCAGCAGCTTTTTCGACAGGGATCTAACCGGGGAGCTGTTTTTT. Translation gives CASSFFDRDLTGELFF.

The chain has TRBV6-5 and TRBJ1-1; D remains ambiguous. The CDR3 has 13 residues. The V gene lost 6 bases and the J gene lost 4 bases, with 12 bases spanning the gap. CDR1 and CDR2 (germline): MNHEY, SVGAGI. The CDR3 region has the DNA TGTGCCAGCAGCAACGGGATTGTCACTGAAGCTTTCTTT. Amino acid sequence: CASSNGIVTEAFF.

This chain links TRBV6-5 with TRBJ1-1, with 7 bases matching TRBD1. The CDR3 is 15 amino acids. From germline, CDR1 is MNHEY and CDR2 SVGAGI. The V and J ends lost 7 bases and 0 bases, in that order; junction bases with no gene match: 8. The CDR3 DNA reads TGTGCCAGCACCCCATCTACAGGGGTGAACACTGAAGCTTTCTTT. The encoded protein is CASTPSTGVNTEAFF.

The chain uses TRBV7-9 and TRBJ2-2; 10 nucleotides line up with TRBD1. Germline V gene lookup returns CDR1 SEHNR and CDR2 FQNEAQ (reference sequence). With 5 bases clipped from V and 7 bases from J, the junction kept 4 bases outside the gene matches. The CDR3 spans 14 residues. The chain's CDR3 is CASSLGQGYGELFF. The CDR3, as DNA: TGTGCCAGCAGCCTGGGACAGGGGTACGGGGAGCTGTTTTTT.

This clone was seen a handful of times. V is TRBV2 and J is TRBJ1-2, with a tentative D call TRBD1 (6 bases). CDR1 and CDR2 (germline): SNHLY, FYNNEI. The V and J ends lost 5 bases and 3 bases respectively, with 13 bases between them. The CDR3 contains 14 residues. The CDR3 DNA is TGTGCCAGCAGTTACGGGGGCGAAGACTATGGCTACACCTTC. Its translation: CASSYGGEDYGYTF.

This chain connects TRBV6-5 to TRBJ2-3; 7 bases are a match to TRBD2. The CDR3 runs 14 residues. CDR1 and CDR2 from the germline V gene are MNHEY and SVGAGI. Unmatched junction bases numbered 8, after V lost 7 bases and J lost 4 bases. As DNA, the CDR3 is TGTGCCAGCACCTCCGCGGGGGAACCAGATACGCAGTATTTT. Amino acids: CASTSAGEPDTQYF.

V is TRBV3-1 (or the pseudogene TRBV3-2) and J is TRBJ1-1, with D maybe TRBD1 (5 bases). The ends were cut back, 8 bases at V and 1 base at J, with 14 bases in the middle. The CDR3 length is 14 residues. Germline loops: CDR1 LGHDT, CDR2 YNNKEL (reference sequence). The CDR3 region is CASCWAGKNTEAFF. The CDR3 DNA sequence: TGTGCCAGCTGCTGGGCAGGGAAGAACACTGAAGCTTTCTTT.

The rearrangement links TRBV4-1 to TRBJ2-3, with no clear D. The V and J ends lost 7 bases and 7 bases respectively, with 21 bases between them. There are 15 residues in the CDR3. Germline V CDR1 and CDR2: MGHRA, YSYEKL. CDR3 nucleotides: TGCGCCAGCACTAGTTCGATCCAGCCGACAAATACGCAGTATTTT. It specifies CASTSSIQPTNTQYF.

This clone was counted between two and nine times. The chain has TRBV3-1 (or the pseudogene TRBV3-2) and TRBJ2-2, with D possibly TRBD2 on 6 matching bases. The V and J ends lost 2 bases and 5 bases respectively, with 9 bases between them. CDR3 length: 14 residues. Germline loops: CDR1 LGHDT, CDR2 YNNKEL (reference sequence). Here the CDR3 reads CASSQSGQTGELFF. The CDR3 DNA sequence: TGTGCCAGCAGCCAAAGCGGGCAAACCGGGGAGCTGTTTTTT.

The chain employs TRBV28 and TRBJ2-7, with 7 bases lining up with TRBD2. Losses at the gene ends were 5 bases for V and 3 bases for J; bases not matched to a gene: 7. The CDR3 is 14 residues long. CDR1 and CDR2 (germline): MDHEN, SYDVKM. The CDR3 DNA follows: TGTGCCAGCAGTGTGGGGACGGGAGGCTACGAGCAGTACTTC. Protein: CASSVGTGGYEQYF. Based on the CDR3 plus reference TRBV28 and TRBJ2-7, the full variable domain is DVKVTQSSRYLVKRTGEKVFLECVQDMDHENMFWYRQDPGLGLRLIYFSYDVKMKEKGDIPEGYSVSREKKERFSLILESASTNQTSMYLCASSVGTGGYEQYFGPGTRLTVT.

This sequence joins TRBV15 and TRBJ1-4; the match to TRBD1 covers 9 bases. Germline CDR1 is LNHNV and CDR2 is YYDKDF (reference sequence). After removal of 3 bases from V and 8 bases from J, the junction contained 13 bases not matched to a gene. The CDR3 spans 17 residues. The CDR3 region is CATSSPLEGTGKEKLFF. As DNA, the CDR3 is TGTGCCACCAGCAGTCCTCTGGAGGGGACAGGGAAAGAAAAACTGTTTTTT.

The J gene is TRBJ1-3, the V gene TRBV12-5; 7 positions agree with TRBD1. There are 16 residues in the CDR3. Germline values: CDR1 LGHNT, CDR2 FRNRAP. The trim removed 6 bases at V and 2 bases at J, leaving 10 bases unmatched. Here the CDR3 reads CASGTSRGQAGNTIYF. CDR3 DNA: TGTGCTAGTGGAACCTCAAGGGGGCAAGCTGGAAACACCATATATTTT.

This chain links TRBV2 with TRBJ1-1; D remains unclear. V dropped 2 bases and J dropped 0 bases, with 10 bases sitting between them. The CDR3 loop spans 15 amino acids. Per germline, CDR1 SNHLY and CDR2 FYNNEI. This CDR3 reads CASSERERMNTEAFF. CDR3 in DNA: TGTGCCAGCAGTGAACGGGAGAGAATGAACACTGAAGCTTTCTTT.

The chain carries TRBV6-6 and TRBJ1-1; D ambiguous. Germline CDR1 and CDR2: MNHNY and SVGAGI (reference sequence). There are 11 residues in the CDR3. Between the trimmed V and J ends, which lost 8 bases and 4 bases, there was a span of 8 bases. The CDR3 DNA reads TGTGCCAGCGGAACGGGCACTGAAGCTTTCTTT. It translates to CASGTGTEAFF.

This clone came up a few times. The junction departs from germline at one end; a sequencing error may be responsible. The chain recombines TRBV2 with TRBJ1-2, with a tentative D call TRBD1 (5 bases). The germline CDR1 and CDR2 sequences are SNHLY and FYNNEI. This CDR3 is built from 14 residues. The CDR3 region has the DNA TGTGTCAGCAGGGAAAGACAGCCGAACTATGGCTACACCTTC. It translates to CVSRERQPNYGYTF.

The chain links TRBV7-2 to TRBJ2-3; no definite D call. The CDR3 extends over 14 amino acids. Germline values: CDR1 SGHTA, CDR2 FQGNSA. V dropped 1 base and J dropped 2 bases, with 7 bases sitting between them. The CDR3 loop is CASSLGLVTDTQYF. The CDR3 nucleotides are TGTGCCAGCAGCTTAGGGCTAGTCACAGATACGCAGTATTTT.

The chain couples TRBV4-1 to TRBJ2-3; 7 nucleotides match TRBD2. CDR3 length equals 17 residues. Looked up from germline, CDR1 is MGHRA and CDR2 is YSYEKL. V dropped 3 bases and J dropped 2; count of bases not matched to a gene: 11. CDR3 sequence reads: CASSQGGTHTLTDTQYF. In DNA form, the CDR3 reads TGCGCCAGCAGCCAGGGGGGGACTCATACCCTCACAGATACGCAGTATTTT.